The rows below give T cell receptor beta chains drawn from one sample of a study of blood T cell repertoires in COVID-19. Profiled with immunoSEQ multiplex PCR; TCRdb holds only in-frame clones, not every one. The repertoire holds around 260,000 clones, with 80% to 90% as singletons. The sample taken for sequencing was peripheral blood. Receptor source: a woman between 65 and 79 years old with COVID-19, enrolled during active disease. Both conserved end residues are trimmed from each CDR3. Each record gives: J gene, clone size, V gene, CDR3 length, CDR3 protein. Clone size is given for some rows only: seen once, a few or many times, or a class if the clone is expanded.

>TRBJ2-7|NA|TRBV6-6|12
ASSSSGISYEQY
>TRBJ2-6|NA|TRBV7-9|11
ASSRSGANVLT
>TRBJ2-7|once|TRBV5-1|11
ASSIQGGYEQY
>TRBJ2-1|NA|TRBV18|11
ASSPRRGRLQF
>TRBJ2-3|NA|TRBV5-1|14
ASSSDGVTSTDTQY
>TRBJ1-2|NA|TRBV30|11
AWSRDSLYGYT
>TRBJ1-2|NA|TRBV7-8|12
ASSLVIGRGGYT
>TRBJ2-7|once|TRBV6-5|13
ASSYSGGRYYEQY
>TRBJ2-5|NA|TRBV19|12
ASSKLQARETQY
>TRBJ1-1|NA|TRBV5-1|13
ASSLGGQPNTEAF
>TRBJ1-1|NA|TRBV30|10
AWSRGRTEAF
>TRBJ2-1|NA|TRBV11-3|13
ASSSWTSGSYEQF
>TRBJ1-2|NA|TRBV7-9|12
ASSLQQGTLGYT
>TRBJ1-2|NA|TRBV6-6|13
ASSYGTGGIEGYT
>TRBJ1-1|NA|TRBV6-5|11
ASSRGRNTEAF
>TRBJ1-3|NA|TRBV5-6|13
ASSPRWVPSNTIY
>TRBJ2-3|NA|TRBV5-4|14
ASSLVSGKVTDTQY
>TRBJ1-1|NA|TRBV27|11
ASRKTGNTEAF
>TRBJ2-3|NA|TRBV6-2/TRBV6-3|13
ASSYDDGREDTQY
>TRBJ1-2|NA|TRBV29-1|11
SVDNRGGYGYT
>TRBJ1-5|NA|TRBV19|13
ASSPLQYSNQPQH
>TRBJ2-1|NA|TRBV28|12
ASCAAGGPYEQF
>TRBJ1-4|NA|TRBV3-1/TRBV3-2|10
ASSQNPGQAI
>TRBJ2-5|NA|TRBV4-3|13
ASSRAGGGEETQY
>TRBJ2-3|NA|TRBV5-5|13
ASSRQGRNTDTQY
>TRBJ1-6|NA|TRBV7-6|15
ASSLNPPSSYNSPLH
>TRBJ2-2|NA|TRBV5-1|12
ASSQRTNTGELF
>TRBJ1-3|NA|TRBV5-6|12
ASSLGRYGNTIY
>TRBJ2-2|NA|TRBV28|12
ASRLAGEIGELF
>TRBJ2-1|NA|TRBV15|14
ATSRLLAGDYNEQF
>TRBJ1-2|once|TRBV7-2|11
ASRMRLGDGYT
>TRBJ2-3|NA|TRBV6-4|11
ASSREERDTQY
>TRBJ2-5|few|TRBV5-1|13
ASSLTPGGQETQY
>TRBJ2-7|NA|TRBV5-6|14
ASSLVGLRKAYEQY
>TRBJ1-1|NA|TRBV5-1|13
ASSPTGGVGTEAF
>TRBJ1-5|NA|TRBV3-1/TRBV3-2|13
ASSQGTGGNQPQH
>TRBJ2-7|NA|TRBV28|13
ASSFTSGASYEQY
>TRBJ2-7|NA|TRBV6-5|11
ASRRTSGYEQY
>TRBJ1-4|few|TRBV5-1|12
ASSSGATNEKLF
>TRBJ2-7|once|TRBV27|14
ASSIKGLAGPYEQY
>TRBJ1-4|NA|TRBV4-3|13
ASSQGGQVNEKLF
>TRBJ2-2|NA|TRBV6-2/TRBV6-3|13
ASSIAGEGTGELF
>TRBJ2-7|NA|TRBV30|15
AWSSIFRDRALYEQY
>TRBJ1-3|NA|TRBV7-2|12
ASSLSRVGNTIY
>TRBJ1-4|NA|TRBV20-1|12
SASPTGIHEKLF